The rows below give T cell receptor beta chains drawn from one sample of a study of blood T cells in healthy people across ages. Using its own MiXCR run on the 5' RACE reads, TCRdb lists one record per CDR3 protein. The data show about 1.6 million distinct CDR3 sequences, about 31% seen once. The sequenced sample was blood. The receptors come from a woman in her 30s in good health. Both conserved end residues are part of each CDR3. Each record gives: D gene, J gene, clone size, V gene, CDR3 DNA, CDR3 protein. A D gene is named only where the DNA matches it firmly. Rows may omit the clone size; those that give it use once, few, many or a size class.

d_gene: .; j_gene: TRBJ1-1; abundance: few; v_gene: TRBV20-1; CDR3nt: TGCAGTGCTAGCGGCAGTTCACACTTGAACACTGAAGCTTTCTTT; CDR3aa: CSASGSSHLNTEAFF
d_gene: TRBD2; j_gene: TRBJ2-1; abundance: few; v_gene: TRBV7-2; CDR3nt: TGTGCCAGCAGCTTAGCCCCTAGCGGGGGGCCCAACAATGAGCAGTTCTTC; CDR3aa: CASSLAPSGGPNNEQFF
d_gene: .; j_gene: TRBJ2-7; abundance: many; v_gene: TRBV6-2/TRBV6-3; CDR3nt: TGTGCCAGCAGCGTGACTAGGAACTACGAGCAGTACTTC; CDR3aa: CASSVTRNYEQYF
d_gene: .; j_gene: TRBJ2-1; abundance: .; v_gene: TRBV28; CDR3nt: TGTGCCAGCAGTTCATCCCCGACAGGTAGGGATGAGCAGTTCTTC; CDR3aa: CASSSSPTGRDEQFF
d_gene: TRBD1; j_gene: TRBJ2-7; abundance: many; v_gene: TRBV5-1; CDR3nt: TGCGCCGGCGGACAGGGGCGGTACGAGCAGTACTTC; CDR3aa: CAGGQGRYEQYF
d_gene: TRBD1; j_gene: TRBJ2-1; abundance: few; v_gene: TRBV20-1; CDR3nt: TGCAGTGCTAGTGAACAGGGGCTTTCTCCGTCTCGTGTTGAGCAGTTCTTC; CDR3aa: CSASEQGLSPSRVEQFF
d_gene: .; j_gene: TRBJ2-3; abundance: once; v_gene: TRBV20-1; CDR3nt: TGCAGTGCTAATGGGCGTAACACAGATACGCAGTATTTT; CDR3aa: CSANGRNTDTQYF
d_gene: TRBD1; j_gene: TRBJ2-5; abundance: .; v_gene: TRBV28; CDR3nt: TGTGCCAGCAGAAGACAGGGTCGGGAGACCCAGTACTTC; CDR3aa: CASRRQGRETQYF
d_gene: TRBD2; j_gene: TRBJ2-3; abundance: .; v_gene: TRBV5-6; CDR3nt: TGTGCCAGCAGCTTTTCGGGACTAGCGGGGATCACAGATACGCAGTATTTT; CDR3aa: CASSFSGLAGITDTQYF
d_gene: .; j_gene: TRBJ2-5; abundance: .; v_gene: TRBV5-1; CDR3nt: TGCGCCAGCAGCTTGGGACGGGTCCGGGAGACCCAGTACTTC; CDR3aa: CASSLGRVRETQYF
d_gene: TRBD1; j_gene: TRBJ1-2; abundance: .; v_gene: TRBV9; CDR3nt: TGTGCCAGCAGCGTAACGGACAGGGCTAACTATGGCTACACCTTC; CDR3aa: CASSVTDRANYGYTF
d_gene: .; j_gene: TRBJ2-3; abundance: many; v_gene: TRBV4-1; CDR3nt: TGCGCCAGCAGCCAAGATCGGGTAGATACGCAGTATTTT; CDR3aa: CASSQDRVDTQYF
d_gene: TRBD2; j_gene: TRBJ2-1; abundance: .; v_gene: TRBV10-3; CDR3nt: TGTACCATCAGAAACCAACTAGCGGCCTGCAATGAGCAGTTCTTC; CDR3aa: CTIRNQLAACNEQFF
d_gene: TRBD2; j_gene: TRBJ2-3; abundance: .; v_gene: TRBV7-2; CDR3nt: TGTGCCAGCAGCGCCGAGCGGGAGTCATTGACAGATACGCAGTATTTT; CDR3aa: CASSAERESLTDTQYF
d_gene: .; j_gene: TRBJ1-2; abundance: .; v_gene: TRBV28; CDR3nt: TGTGCCAGCAGTCGGAGTGGGGCTCCAGGCACCTTC; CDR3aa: CASSRSGAPGTF
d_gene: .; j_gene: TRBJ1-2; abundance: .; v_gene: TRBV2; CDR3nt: TGTGCCAGCAGTGAACGCAGGTCCAACTATGGCTACACCTTC; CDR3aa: CASSERRSNYGYTF
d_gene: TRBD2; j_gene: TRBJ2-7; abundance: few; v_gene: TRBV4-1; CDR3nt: TGCGCCAGCAGCCGACTAGCGGGGTCCTCCTACGAGCAGTACTTC; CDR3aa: CASSRLAGSSYEQYF
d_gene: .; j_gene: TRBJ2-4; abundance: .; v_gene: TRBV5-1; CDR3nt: TGCGCCAGCAGCCTGACGGTCGAGAGCGGGCTAAAAAACATTCAGTACTTC; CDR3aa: CASSLTVESGLKNIQYF
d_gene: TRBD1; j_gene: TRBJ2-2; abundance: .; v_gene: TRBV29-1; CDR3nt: TGCAGCGTTTGGGACAGGGGGAACACCGGGGAGCTGTTTTTT; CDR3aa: CSVWDRGNTGELFF
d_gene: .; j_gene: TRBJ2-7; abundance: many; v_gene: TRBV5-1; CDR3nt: TGCGCCAGCAGCTTGGAATGGGACAAGGGCTACGAGCAGTACTTC; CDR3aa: CASSLEWDKGYEQYF
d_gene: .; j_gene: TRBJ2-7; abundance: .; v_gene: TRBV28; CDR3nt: TGTGCCAGCAGTTGGATGGAGACCTACGAGCAGTACTTC; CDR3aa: CASSWMETYEQYF
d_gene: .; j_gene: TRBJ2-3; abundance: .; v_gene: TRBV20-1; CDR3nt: TGCAGTGCTGGAACCCCGGGCTCTCAGAATACGCAGTATTTT; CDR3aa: CSAGTPGSQNTQYF
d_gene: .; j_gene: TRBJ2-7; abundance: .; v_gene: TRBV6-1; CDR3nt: TGTGCCAGCAAACAGAATCCTACAGGGTCCTACGAGCAGTACTTC; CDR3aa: CASKQNPTGSYEQYF
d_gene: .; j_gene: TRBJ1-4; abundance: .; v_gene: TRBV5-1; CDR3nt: TGCGCCAGCAGTCAGGGGCCGGTTATCGGGGAAAAACTGTTTTTT; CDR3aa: CASSQGPVIGEKLFF
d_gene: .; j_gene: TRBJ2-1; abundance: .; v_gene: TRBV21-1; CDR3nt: TGTGCCAGCAGCAAAAAGTGGGGACTAGCGAGGAATGAGCAGTTCTTC; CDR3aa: CASSKKWGLARNEQFF
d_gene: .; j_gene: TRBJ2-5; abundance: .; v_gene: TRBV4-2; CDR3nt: TGTGCCAGCAGCCAAGGAAGTTTGTACGGCGGGGATGGGGAGACCCAGTACTTC; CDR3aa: CASSQGSLYGGDGETQYF
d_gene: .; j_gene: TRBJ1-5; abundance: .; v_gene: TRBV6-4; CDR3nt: TGTGCCAGCAGTGCGTCAGGGAATCAGCCCCAGCATTTT; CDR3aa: CASSASGNQPQHF
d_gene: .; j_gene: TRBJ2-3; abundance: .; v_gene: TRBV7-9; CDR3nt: TGTGCCAGCAGCTTCCGTCTGGGGGGTCAAGATACGCAGTATTTT; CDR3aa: CASSFRLGGQDTQYF
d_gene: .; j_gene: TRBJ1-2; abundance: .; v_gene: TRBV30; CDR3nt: TGTGCCTGGAGTCTGGGATCTTCTAACTATGGCTACACCTTC; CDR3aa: CAWSLGSSNYGYTF